These 11 T cell receptor beta chains originate from one sample sequenced in a study of T-cell memory formation after mild COVID-19 (dated by TCRdb to about 2021). Libraries came from 5' RACE. The sequencing machine was an Illumina NovaSeq 6000. Using fastp trimming at Q25 and MiXCR clonotype assembly, TCRdb reanalyzed the public sequencing data and kept in-frame beta chains. Rows are unified per CDR3 protein, each entry keeping the most common DNA and genes. The sample table lists about 340,000 distinct CDR3 sequences, about 15% of them with a count of one. The ten largest clones add up to 20% to 25% of the sample. Material: PBMCs or a T cell subset sorted from them (not recorded which). Every receptor here comes from a man younger than 35 who had mild COVID-19 (a few samples of this study predate the infection). The sample titles of this study are shuffled in the database, so cell type and time point are left out; the donor was told from shared clones.

This clonotype was picked up many times. The chain carries TRBV15 and TRBJ2-7; weak D call: TRBD1 (5 bases). The CDR3 contains 14 residues. CDR1 is LNHNV and CDR2 is YYDKDF in the germline V gene (reference sequence). Trimming pared 3 bases from V and 0 bases from J, leaving 9 bases between. The CDR3 loop reads CATSRTEGSYEQYV. The CDR3 DNA is TGTGCCACCAGCAGGACAGAAGGCTCCTACGAGCAGTACGTC.

The gene calls are TRBV15 and TRBJ1-2; TRBD1 might be the D (5 bases). Germline values: CDR1 LNHNV, CDR2 YYDKDF (reference sequence). Deletions cut 0 bases from V and 8 bases from J, with 19 bases between. The CDR3 consists of 16 residues. CDR3 residues: CATSRESTRGGYGYTF. The CDR3 region has the DNA TGTGCCACCAGCAGAGAGAGTACCCGGGGGGGGTACGGCTACACCTTC.

The CDR3 region is CASSTDPLRGETEAFF. The DNA for the CDR3 is TGCGCCAGCAGCACGGACCCCCTCAGGGGCGAGACTGAAGCTTTCTTT. The chain combines TRBV5-1 with TRBJ1-1; the D gene is possibly TRBD1 (6 bases). There are 16 residues in the CDR3. Germline-derived CDR1 and CDR2 are SGHRS and YFSETQ. V lost 4 bases to trimming and J lost 5 bases, with 21 bases between them.

The chain carries TRBV5-1 and TRBJ1-5, with D uncertain. Germline V gives CDR1 SGHRS, CDR2 YFSETQ. The CDR3 length is 14 residues. V shed 0 bases and J shed 3 bases, with 7 bases lying between them. The CDR3 nucleotides are TGCGCCAGCAGCTTGGTTCCAGACAATCAGCCCCAGCATTTT. Protein product: CASSLVPDNQPQHF.

The rearrangement links TRBV12-3 or TRBV12-4 to TRBJ1-1; TRBD1 is a possible D gene (5 bases). The CDR3 is 13 residues long. V was cut by 7 bases and J by 1 base, with 10 bases left in between. CDR3 protein: CASTWGGNTEAFF. CDR3 DNA: TGTGCCAGCACCTGGGGGGGGAACACTGAAGCTTTCTTT.

This clonotype was observed a handful of times. The rearrangement uses TRBV30 and TRBJ2-5, with a possible D match to TRBD2 (5 bases). Trimming left V 5 bases short and J 8 bases short, with 12 bases between. The CDR3 covers 11 residues. Germline CDR1 reads GTSNPN; CDR2 reads SVGIG (reference sequence). The CDR3 loop reads CAWEISGTQYF. The CDR3 DNA sequence: TGTGCCTGGGAGATCAGCGGAACCCAGTACTTC.

This clonotype showed up just a few times. The J gene is TRBJ1-5, the V gene TRBV6-2 or TRBV6-3; tentatively, D is TRBD1 (5 bases). The V gene lost 0 bases and the J gene lost 2 bases, with 11 bases spanning the gap. Germline V gene lookup returns CDR1 MNHEY and CDR2 SVGEGT. The CDR3 runs 16 residues. CDR3 amino acids: CASSYSKGRGNQPQHF. Written as DNA, the CDR3 is TGTGCCAGCAGTTACTCGAAGGGGAGAGGCAATCAGCCCCAGCATTTT.

There are a few counts of this clonotype. CDR3 sequence (DNA): TGTGCCAGCAGTGACTCGGAGGGTCGAGGGGGCTTTCTGGACACTGAAGCTTTCTTT. Its translation is CASSDSEGRGGFLDTEAFF. The chain is built from TRBV6-1 and TRBJ1-1, with TRBD1 matching over 7 bases. CDR1 and CDR2 (germline): MNHNS, SASEGT. The V gene end was trimmed by 3 bases and the J gene end by 3 bases; junction bases not matched to a gene: 19. The CDR3 has 19 residues.

The chain is built from TRBV6-5 and TRBJ2-2; maybe TRBD2 (7 bases). The CDR3 loop spans 17 amino acids. V lost 2 bases and J lost 7, with 20 bases in between. Germline V gene data show CDR1 as MNHEY and CDR2 as SVGAGI. The CDR3 nucleotides read TGTGCCAGCAGTTACGGGGGCGGGGAGGGATTATACGGGGAGCTGTTTTTT. This encodes CASSYGGGEGLYGELFF.

This clonotype has ten or more counts. This chain uses TRBV4-2 with TRBJ2-3; D call uncertain. Trimming cost V 3 bases and J 2 bases, with 6 bases left between them. Germline lookup yields CDR1 LGHNA and CDR2 YNFKEQ. The CDR3 extends over 13 amino acids. CDR3 sequence (DNA): TGTGCCAGCAGCCACAACCCCACAGATACGCAGTATTTT. This gives the protein CASSHNPTDTQYF.

This clonotype appeared a single time. The chain employs TRBV10-2 and TRBJ2-4; no clear D. This CDR3 region has 14 residues. V shed 10 bases and J shed 2 bases, with 15 bases lying between them. The germline gives CDR1 WSHSY, CDR2 SAAADI. CDR3 region: CAIGDRQTKNIQYF. Here the CDR3 DNA reads TGCGCCATCGGCGATCGCCAGACCAAAAACATTCAGTACTTC.